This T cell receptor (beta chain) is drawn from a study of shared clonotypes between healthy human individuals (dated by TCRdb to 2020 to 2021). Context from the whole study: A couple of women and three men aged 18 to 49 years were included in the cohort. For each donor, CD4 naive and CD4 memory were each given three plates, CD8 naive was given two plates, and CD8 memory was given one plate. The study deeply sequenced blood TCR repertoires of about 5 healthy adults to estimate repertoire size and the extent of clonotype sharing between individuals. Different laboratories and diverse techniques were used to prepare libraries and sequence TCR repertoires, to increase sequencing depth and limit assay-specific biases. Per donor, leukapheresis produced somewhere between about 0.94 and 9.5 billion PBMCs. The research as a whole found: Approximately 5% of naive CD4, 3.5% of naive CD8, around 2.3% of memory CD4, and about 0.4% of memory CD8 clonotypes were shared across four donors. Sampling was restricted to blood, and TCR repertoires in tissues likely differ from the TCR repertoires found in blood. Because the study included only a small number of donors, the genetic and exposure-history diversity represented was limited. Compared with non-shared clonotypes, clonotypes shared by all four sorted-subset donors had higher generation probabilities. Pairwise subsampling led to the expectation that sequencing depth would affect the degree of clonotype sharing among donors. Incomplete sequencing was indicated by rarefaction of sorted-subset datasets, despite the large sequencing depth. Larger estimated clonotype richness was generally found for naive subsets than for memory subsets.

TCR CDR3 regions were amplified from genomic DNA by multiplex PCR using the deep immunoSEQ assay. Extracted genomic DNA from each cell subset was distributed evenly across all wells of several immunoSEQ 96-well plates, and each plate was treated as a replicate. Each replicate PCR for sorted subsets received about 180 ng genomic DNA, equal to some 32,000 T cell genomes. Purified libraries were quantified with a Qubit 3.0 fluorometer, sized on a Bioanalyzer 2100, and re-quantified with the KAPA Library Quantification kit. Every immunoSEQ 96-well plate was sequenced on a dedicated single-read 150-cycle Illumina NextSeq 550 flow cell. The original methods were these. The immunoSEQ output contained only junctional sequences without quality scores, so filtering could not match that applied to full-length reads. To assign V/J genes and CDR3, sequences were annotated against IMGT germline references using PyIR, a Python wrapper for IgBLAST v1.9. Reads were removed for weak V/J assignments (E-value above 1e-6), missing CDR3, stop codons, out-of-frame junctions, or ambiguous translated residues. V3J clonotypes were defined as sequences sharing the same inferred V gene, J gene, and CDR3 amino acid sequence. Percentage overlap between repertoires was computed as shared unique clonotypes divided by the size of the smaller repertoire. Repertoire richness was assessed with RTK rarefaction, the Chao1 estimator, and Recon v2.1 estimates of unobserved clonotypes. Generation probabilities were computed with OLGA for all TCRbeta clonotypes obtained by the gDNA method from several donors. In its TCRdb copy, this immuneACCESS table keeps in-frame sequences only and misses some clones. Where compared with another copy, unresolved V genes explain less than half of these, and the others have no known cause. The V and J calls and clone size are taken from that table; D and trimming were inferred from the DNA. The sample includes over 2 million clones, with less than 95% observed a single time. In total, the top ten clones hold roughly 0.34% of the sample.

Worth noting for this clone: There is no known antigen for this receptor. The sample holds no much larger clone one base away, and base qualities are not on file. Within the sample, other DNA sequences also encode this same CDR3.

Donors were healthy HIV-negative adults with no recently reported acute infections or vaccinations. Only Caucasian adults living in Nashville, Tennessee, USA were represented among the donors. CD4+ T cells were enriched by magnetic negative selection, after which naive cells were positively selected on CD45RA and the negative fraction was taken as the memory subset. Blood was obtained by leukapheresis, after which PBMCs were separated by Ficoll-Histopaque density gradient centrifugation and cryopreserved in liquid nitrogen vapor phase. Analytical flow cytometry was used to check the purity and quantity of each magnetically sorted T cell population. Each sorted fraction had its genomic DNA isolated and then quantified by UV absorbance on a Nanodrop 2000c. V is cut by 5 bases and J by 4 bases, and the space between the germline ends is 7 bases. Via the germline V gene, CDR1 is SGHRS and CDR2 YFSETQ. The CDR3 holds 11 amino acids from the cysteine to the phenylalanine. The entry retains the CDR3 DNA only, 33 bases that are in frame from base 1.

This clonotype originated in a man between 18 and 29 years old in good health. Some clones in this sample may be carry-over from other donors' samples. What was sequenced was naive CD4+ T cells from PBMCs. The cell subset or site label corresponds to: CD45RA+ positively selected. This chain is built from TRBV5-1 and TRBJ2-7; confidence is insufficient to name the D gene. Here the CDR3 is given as CASRGGYEQYF. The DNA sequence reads TGCGCCAGCAGGGGTGGGTACGAGCAGTACTTC.